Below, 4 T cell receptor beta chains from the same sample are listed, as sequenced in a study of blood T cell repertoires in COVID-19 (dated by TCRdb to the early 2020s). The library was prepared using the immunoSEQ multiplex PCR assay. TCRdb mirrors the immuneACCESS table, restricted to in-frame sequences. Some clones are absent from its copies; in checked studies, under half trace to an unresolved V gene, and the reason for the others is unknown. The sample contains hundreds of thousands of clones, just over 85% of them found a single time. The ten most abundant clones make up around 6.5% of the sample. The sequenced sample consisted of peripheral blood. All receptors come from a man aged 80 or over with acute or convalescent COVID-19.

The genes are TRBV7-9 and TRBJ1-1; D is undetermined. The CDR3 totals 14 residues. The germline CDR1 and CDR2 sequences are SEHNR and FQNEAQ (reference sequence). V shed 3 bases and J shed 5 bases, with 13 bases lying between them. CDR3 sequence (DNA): TGTGCCAGCAGCTTTGACTTGACTCGGACTGAAGCTTTCTTT. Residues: CASSFDLTRTEAFF.

CDR3 sequence: CASRGTGAYEQYV. CDR3 DNA sequence: TGTGCCAGCAGGGGGACAGGGGCCTACGAGCAGTACGTC. The rearrangement uses TRBV6-5 and TRBJ2-7, with 10 bases aligning to TRBD1. Germline loops: CDR1 MNHEY, CDR2 SVGAGI. The junction had 1 base not matched to a gene; V was cut back by 6 bases and J by 2 bases. The CDR3 is 13 residues long.

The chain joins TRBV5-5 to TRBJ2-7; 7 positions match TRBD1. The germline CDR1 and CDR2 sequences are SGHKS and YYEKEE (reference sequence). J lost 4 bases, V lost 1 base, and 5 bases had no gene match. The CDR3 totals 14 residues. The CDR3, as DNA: TGTGCCAGCAGCTTGACAGGGGTTCAGTACGAGCAGTACGTC. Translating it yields CASSLTGVQYEQYV.

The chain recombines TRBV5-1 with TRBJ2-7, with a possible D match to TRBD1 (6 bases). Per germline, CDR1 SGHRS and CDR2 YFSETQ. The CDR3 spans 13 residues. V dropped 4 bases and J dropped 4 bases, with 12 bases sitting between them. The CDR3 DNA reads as TGCGCCAGCAGCGTCACAGGGTTATACGAGCAGTACTTC. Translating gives CASSVTGLYEQYF.